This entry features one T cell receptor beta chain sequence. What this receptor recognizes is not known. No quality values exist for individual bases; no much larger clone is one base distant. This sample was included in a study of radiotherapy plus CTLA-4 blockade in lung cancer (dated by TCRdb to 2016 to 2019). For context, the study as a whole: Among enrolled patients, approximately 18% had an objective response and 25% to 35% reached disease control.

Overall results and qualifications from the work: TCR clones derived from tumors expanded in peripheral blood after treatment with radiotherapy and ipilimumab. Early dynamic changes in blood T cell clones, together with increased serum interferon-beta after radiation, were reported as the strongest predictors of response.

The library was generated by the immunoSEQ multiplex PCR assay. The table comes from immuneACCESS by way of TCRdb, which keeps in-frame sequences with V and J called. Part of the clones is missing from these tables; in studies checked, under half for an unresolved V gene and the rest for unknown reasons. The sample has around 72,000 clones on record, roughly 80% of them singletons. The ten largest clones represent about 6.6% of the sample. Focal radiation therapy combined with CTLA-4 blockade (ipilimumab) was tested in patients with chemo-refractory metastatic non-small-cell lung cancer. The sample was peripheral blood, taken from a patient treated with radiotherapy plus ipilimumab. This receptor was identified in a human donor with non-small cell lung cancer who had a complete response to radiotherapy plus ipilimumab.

The CDR3: CAWSVPGQETQYF. In nucleotide form, the sequence is TGTGCCTGGAGTGTGCCAGGACAAGAGACCCAGTACTTC. The rearrangement combines TRBV30 with TRBJ2-5; no D gene can be assigned with confidence. The CDR3, from cysteine to phenylalanine, totals 13 residues. Kept here is only the CDR3 DNA, which spans 39 bases and is read in frame from base 1. The germline V gene encodes CDR1 GTSNPN and CDR2 SVGIG (reference sequence). V was cut back by 0 bases and J by 2 bases, leaving a gap of 7 bases between them.